This paragraph covers one TCR beta chain sequence. Its matching antigen is unknown. Sequenced by immunoSEQ multiplex PCR; TCRdb stores in-frame clones only, minus some. The sample yields about 70,000 clones, roughly four fifths seen once. Patients had chemo-refractory metastatic non-small-cell lung cancer and received focal radiation plus CTLA-4 blockade that used ipilimumab. This sample is drawn from a study of radiotherapy plus CTLA-4 blockade in lung cancer. About the study: Of the patients, roughly 17% showed objective responses and approximately 34% attained disease control.

Per germline, CDR1 MGHRA and CDR2 YSYEKL. The V gene end was trimmed by 1 base and the J gene end by 3 bases; junction bases not matched to a gene: 2. The CDR3 has 16 amino acids. Study-wide results and limits: Reports state that early shifts in blood T cell clones, with interferon-beta, best predicted response. Subsequent to radiotherapy plus ipilimumab, tumor-derived TCR clones underwent expansion in blood.

Sequenced material: peripheral blood, taken from a patient treated with radiotherapy plus ipilimumab. The TCR sequence derives from a human donor with non-small cell lung cancer whose response to radiotherapy plus ipilimumab could not be evaluated. Some clones in this sample may be carry-over from other donors' samples. The chain couples TRBV4-1 to TRBJ2-5, with 13 bases fitting TRBD2. The CDR3, as DNA: TGCGCCAGCAGCCAAGTGGGACTAGCGGGGAAAGAGACCCAGTACTTC. Translating it yields CASSQVGLAGKETQYF.